The T cell receptor (beta chain) under discussion was sequenced for a study of OX40 agonist ivuxolimab in advanced cancers. Study at large: At 0.01 to 10 mg/kg, ivuxolimab was administered intravenously to patients every 2 weeks. Study conclusions and caveats: Among T cells, CD8+ cells averaged more expanded clones than CD4+ cells.

The CDR3 is 13 residues long. CDR1 is SQVTM and CDR2 is ANQGSEA in the germline V gene. With V trimmed by 4 bases and J by 2 bases, 3 bases remained unmatched. A few counts support this clone. Its antigen is not identified. TCRdb's table, derived via immunoSEQ multiplex PCR, lists solely in-frame clones and lacks some. Of almost 15,000 clones listed, around 80% were seen once; the top ten hold 30% to 45%. The sequencing here drew on CD4+ or CD8+ T cells sorted from blood, taken in a trial of the OX40 agonist ivuxolimab. The TCR originated in an adult with an advanced solid tumor such as melanoma, head and neck, liver or kidney cancer. The rearrangement uses TRBV29-1 and TRBJ2-7; 9 bases fit TRBD1. The CDR3 DNA is TGCAGCGTTGGGGGGACAGGGACCTACGAGCAGTACTTC. It translates to CSVGGTGTYEQYF.